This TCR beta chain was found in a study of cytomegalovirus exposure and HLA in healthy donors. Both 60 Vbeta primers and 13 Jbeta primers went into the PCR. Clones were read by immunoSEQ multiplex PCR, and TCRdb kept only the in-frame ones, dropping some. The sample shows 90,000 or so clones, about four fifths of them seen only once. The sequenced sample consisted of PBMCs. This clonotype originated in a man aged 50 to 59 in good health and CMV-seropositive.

The chain's CDR3 is CASSYPGGEAFF. In nucleotides, the CDR3 is TGTGCCAGCAGCTACCCAGGGGGTGAAGCTTTCTTT. The chain combines TRBV7-2 with TRBJ1-1; 7 nucleotides line up with TRBD1. The CDR3 extends over 12 amino acids. J lost 7 bases, V lost 4 bases, and 3 bases had no gene match. Germline CDR1 SGHTA, CDR2 FQGNSA.